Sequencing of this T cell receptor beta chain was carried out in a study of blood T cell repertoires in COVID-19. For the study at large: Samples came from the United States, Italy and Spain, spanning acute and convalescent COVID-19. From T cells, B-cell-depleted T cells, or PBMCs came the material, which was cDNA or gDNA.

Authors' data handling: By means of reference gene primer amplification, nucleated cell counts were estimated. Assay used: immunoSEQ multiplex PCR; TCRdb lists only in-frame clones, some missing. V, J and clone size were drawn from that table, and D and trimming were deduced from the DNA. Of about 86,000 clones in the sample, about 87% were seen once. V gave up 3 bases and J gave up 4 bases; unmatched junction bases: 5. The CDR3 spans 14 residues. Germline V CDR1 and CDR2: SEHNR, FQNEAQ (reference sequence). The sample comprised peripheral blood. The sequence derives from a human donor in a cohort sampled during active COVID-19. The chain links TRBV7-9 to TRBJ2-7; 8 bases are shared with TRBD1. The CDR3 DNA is TGTGCCAGCAGCTTCGACAGGGGTATGTACGAGCAGTACTTC. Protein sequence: CASSFDRGMYEQYF. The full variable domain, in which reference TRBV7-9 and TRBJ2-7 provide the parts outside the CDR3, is DTGVSQNPRHKITKRGQNVTFRCDPISEHNRLYWYRQTLGQGPEFLTYFQNEAQLEKSRLLSDRFSAERPKGSFSTLEIQRTEQGDSAMYLCASSFDRGMYEQYFGPGTRLTVT.